This passage covers 25 T cell receptor beta chains from one sample sequenced in a study of blood T cell repertoires in COVID-19 (dated by TCRdb to about 2020). Libraries were built with the immunoSEQ multiplex PCR assay. What TCRdb holds here is the immuneACCESS table cut down to in-frame rearrangements. Part of the clones is not present; checked against another copy, under half of the missing clones reflect an unresolved V gene, and the others are unexplained. For this sample the table gives about 270,000 clones, of which 85% to 90% were detected only once. Jointly, the top ten make up 10% to 15% of the sample. What was sequenced was peripheral blood. All receptors come from a woman aged 25-40 years with COVID-19, enrolled during active disease.

The CDR3 DNA reads as TGTGCCAGTAGACCCGGACCGGCAGGCGGGCTATATGGAGCTTTCTTT. Residues: CASRPGPAGGLYGAFF. V usage is TRBV19 and J usage is TRBJ1-1; D unclear. The germline V gene encodes CDR1 LNHDA and CDR2 SQIVND (reference sequence). The CDR3 consists of 16 residues. Trimming pared 6 bases from V and 10 bases from J, leaving 27 bases between.

The chain is built from TRBV3-1 (or the pseudogene TRBV3-2) and TRBJ1-3; possibly TRBD1 for D (6 bases). The CDR3 extends over 14 amino acids. Trimming stripped 5 bases from V and 2 bases from J, with 10 bases between. Germline V CDR1 and CDR2: LGHDT, YNNKEL (reference sequence). The DNA for the CDR3 is TGTGCCAGCAGCTTGTCAGGGGCTGGAAACACCATATATTTT. Translated: CASSLSGAGNTIYF.

This sequence joins TRBV3-1 (or the pseudogene TRBV3-2) and TRBJ1-2, with D perhaps matching TRBD1 (6 bases). CDR1 and CDR2 (germline): LGHDT, YNNKEL (reference sequence). Trimming stripped 0 bases from V and 4 bases from J, with 15 bases between. The length of the CDR3 is 16 residues. The CDR3 region is CASSQDMGAAPYGYTF. The CDR3 nucleotides read TGTGCCAGCAGCCAAGATATGGGGGCAGCCCCCTATGGCTACACCTTC.

In this sample, this clone turned up once. This sequence joins TRBV7-9 and TRBJ2-5; 13 bases map to TRBD2. Trimming cost V 4 bases and J 0 bases; bases outside gene matches: 5. The CDR3 is 17 amino acids. Germline V gene sequence: CDR1 SEHNR, CDR2 FQNEAQ (reference sequence). The DNA for the CDR3 is TGTGCCAGCAGCTCACTAGCGGGGGGGCCGGACCAAGAGACCCAGTACTTC. Translating it yields CASSSLAGGPDQETQYF.

The CDR3 loop reads CASMTGGASSYEQYF. CDR3 nucleotide sequence: TGTGCCAGCATGACAGGGGGCGCCTCCTCCTACGAGCAGTACTTC. V usage is TRBV2 and J usage is TRBJ2-7; TRBD1 matches at 10 bases. This CDR3 spans 15 amino acids. CDR1 is SNHLY, CDR2 FYNNEI, per germline. Germline trimming cut 7 bases from V and 0 bases from J; bases unmatched to any gene: 6.

This chain links TRBV10-1 with TRBJ2-5; TRBD2 matches 9 bases. Germline CDR1 and CDR2: WNHNN and SYGVQD (reference sequence). J gave up 5 bases and V 4 bases, and 5 bases lay outside the gene matches. This CDR3 is built from 14 residues. This CDR3 is CASSAGLATETQYF. The CDR3 nucleotides are TGCGCCAGCAGTGCAGGACTAGCGACGGAGACCCAGTACTTC.

V and J are TRBV11-2 and TRBJ2-5; TRBD2 aligns across 13 bases. The CDR3 runs to 17 residues. Germline V gives CDR1 SGHAT, CDR2 FQNNGV. The V segment lost 2 bases and the J segment 2 bases; nucleotides outside the gene matches: 5. CDR3 residues: CASSLSRLAGGQETQYF. In DNA, the CDR3 is TGTGCCAGCAGCTTATCCCGACTAGCGGGGGGTCAAGAGACCCAGTACTTC.

V is TRBV30 and J is TRBJ2-3; TRBD2 might be the D (5 bases). The V end lost 0 bases, the J end lost 4 bases, and 11 bases lay between the germline ends. The germline V gene encodes CDR1 GTSNPN and CDR2 SVGIG (reference sequence). The CDR3 extends over 14 amino acids. CDR3 in amino acids: CAWSVHSGSDTQYF. The CDR3 DNA follows: TGTGCCTGGAGTGTACACTCGGGGTCAGATACGCAGTATTTT.

J is TRBJ2-1 and V is TRBV7-9, with TRBD1 identical over 10 bases. Germline V lookup: CDR1 SEHNR, CDR2 FQNEAQ (reference sequence). The V segment lost 6 bases and the J segment 4 bases; nucleotides outside the gene matches: 6. This CDR3 spans 15 amino acids. CDR3 DNA: TGTGCCAGCAGTTTTCCGGGACAGGGGTACAATGAGCAGTTCTTC. Translation gives CASSFPGQGYNEQFF.

This clone was seen repeatedly, ten times or more. The chain recombines TRBV11-2 with TRBJ2-5, with 7 bases fitting TRBD2. The germline CDR1 and CDR2 sequences are SGHAT and FQNNGV. The CDR3 extends over 16 amino acids. V lost 6 bases, J lost 3 bases, and 13 bases stayed unmatched. The CDR3 DNA reads as TGTGCCAGCAGAGCGGGACCCAACCCTGAAAAAGAGACCCAGTACTTC. It translates to CASRAGPNPEKETQYF.

This clone was seen a single time. The V gene is TRBV21-1, the J gene TRBJ1-1; the table's D call, TRBD1, has no DNA check behind it. TRBV21-1 is deemed a pseudogene. The CDR3 sequence is 17 residues long. CDR3 DNA sequence: TGTGCCAGCAGCAAACCCATTCGAACCGGGACAGCCACTGAAGCTTTCTTT. It encodes CASSKPIRTGTATEAFF.

The chain carries TRBV19 and TRBJ1-4; D gene uncertain. This CDR3 has 12 amino acids. The germline V gene encodes CDR1 LNHDA and CDR2 SQIVND (reference sequence). The ends were cut back, 5 bases at V and 10 bases at J, with 11 bases in the middle. The CDR3 DNA follows: TGTGCCAGTAGTTTTAGGGAGGGAAAACTGTTTTTT. As protein: CASSFREGKLFF.

The count of this clone is one. V usage is TRBV15 and J usage is TRBJ2-1, with TRBD2 matching 8 bases. The CDR3 extends over 17 amino acids. V shed 0 bases and J 5 bases; nucleotides not matched to a gene: 9. The germline V gene encodes CDR1 LNHNV and CDR2 YYDKDF (reference sequence). The CDR3 DNA is TGTGCCACCAGCAGAGATCCCCGCGGGGGGCCAGACAATGAGCAGTTCTTC. Amino acid sequence: CATSRDPRGGPDNEQFF.

The genes are TRBV23-1 and TRBJ1-3; TRBD1 matches 7 bases. TRBV23-1 is an ORF, and what it does is uncertain. The CDR3 is made up of 18 amino acids. V shed 0 bases and J 4 bases; nucleotides not matched to a gene: 12. CDR3 DNA sequence: TGCGCCAGCAGTCAATCGATAGTAGGGGGCGCTGAGGGAAACACCATATATTTT. Amino acid sequence: CASSQSIVGGAEGNTIYF.

This clone was picked up a small number of times. V usage is TRBV7-2 and J usage is TRBJ2-1, with D possibly matching TRBD2 (7 bases). Trimming cost V 6 bases and J 7 bases, with 16 bases left between them. Germline CDR1 reads SGHTA; CDR2 reads FQGNSA. The CDR3 is made up of 14 amino acids. CDR3 bases: TGTGCCAGCAGAAAAGGGGGGGCAATGAATGAGCAGTTCTTC. It yields the protein CASRKGGAMNEQFF.

V and J are TRBV28 and TRBJ2-7; 10 nucleotides agree with TRBD1. The CDR3 contains 14 residues. Germline CDR1 is MDHEN and CDR2 is SYDVKM. J lost 7 bases, V lost 5 bases, and 8 bases had no gene match. CDR3 sequence reads: CASSQDRGSREQYF. For the CDR3, the DNA is TGTGCCAGCAGTCAGGACAGGGGGTCGCGGGAGCAGTACTTC.

The chain links TRBV25-1 to TRBJ1-1, with D unresolved. There are 14 residues in the CDR3. The V end lost 3 bases, the J end lost 1 base, and 9 bases lay between the germline ends. CDR1 MGHDK and CDR2 SYGVNS come from the germline V gene. DNA for the CDR3: TGTGCCAGCAGTGACGTAACTACGAACACTGAAGCTTTCTTT. Its translation: CASSDVTTNTEAFF.

This clone was observed once. The V gene is TRBV5-1, the J gene TRBJ1-2; 7 nucleotides align to TRBD1. The CDR3 is 15 residues long. CDR1 and CDR2 from the germline V gene are SGHRS and YFSETQ. V gave up 4 bases and J gave up 5 bases; unmatched junction bases: 11. The chain's CDR3 is CASSVGTDPEYGYTF. The CDR3 DNA is TGCGCCAGCAGCGTGGGGACAGATCCGGAATATGGCTACACCTTC. Full variable domain (rest looked up from reference TRBV5-1 and TRBJ1-2): KAGVTQTPRYLIKTRGQQVTLSCSPISGHRSVSWYQQTPGQGLQFLFEYFSETQRNKGNFPGRFSGRQFSNSRSEMNVSTLELGDSALYLCASSVGTDPEYGYTFGSGTRLTVV.

V gene TRBV7-9 combines with J gene TRBJ2-1; 11 bases line up with TRBD2. V shed 2 bases and J 3 bases; nucleotides not matched to a gene: 6. The CDR3 is 17 residues long. Germline loops: CDR1 SEHNR, CDR2 FQNEAQ (reference sequence). The CDR3 nucleotides read TGTGCCAGCAGCTTAAGTAGCGGGGGGGTCGTCTACAATGAGCAGTTCTTC. Translating it yields CASSLSSGGVVYNEQFF. The full variable domain, completed using reference TRBV7-9 and TRBJ2-1, is DTGVSQNPRHKITKRGQNVTFRCDPISEHNRLYWYRQTLGQGPEFLTYFQNEAQLEKSRLLSDRFSAERPKGSFSTLEIQRTEQGDSAMYLCASSLSSGGVVYNEQFFGPGTRLTVL.

The J gene is TRBJ1-2, the V gene TRBV9; 8 bases align to TRBD1. The germline V gene encodes CDR1 SGDLS and CDR2 YYNGEE. V was pared by 0 bases and J by 3 bases, with 4 bases of the junction left unmatched. CDR3 length equals 15 residues. Here the CDR3 DNA reads TGTGCCAGCAGCGTAGCCAAGACAGGGGACTATGGCTACACCTTC. Protein product: CASSVAKTGDYGYTF.

This clone occurred once. The V and J genes are TRBV6-5 and TRBJ2-7; the D gene is possibly TRBD2 (5 bases). Germline V lookup: CDR1 MNHEY, CDR2 SVGAGI. With 2 bases removed from V and 0 bases from J, the gap between germline ends came to 11 bases. The CDR3 totals 15 residues. Here the CDR3 reads CASSYGLGSSYEQYF. The CDR3 coding sequence is TGTGCCAGCAGTTACGGGCTGGGGAGCTCCTACGAGCAGTACTTC.

The V gene is TRBV6-5, the J gene TRBJ2-5; the D gene is possibly TRBD1 (6 bases). The CDR3 runs to 11 residues. V was trimmed by 8 bases and J by 8 bases, leaving 12 bases between them. Germline V gene data show CDR1 as MNHEY and CDR2 as SVGAGI. In DNA form, the CDR3 reads TGTGCCAGCGGACCAGGGGAAACCCAGTACTTC. Translating it yields CASGPGETQYF.

The chain is built from TRBV9 and TRBJ1-2; 8 nucleotides agree with TRBD1. The ends lost 4 bases at V and 2 bases at J; junction bases unmatched: 13. This CDR3 spans 17 amino acids. Germline V lookup: CDR1 SGDLS, CDR2 YYNGEE. The CDR3 here is CASSLPRQGRRNYGYTF. CDR3 in DNA: TGTGCCAGCAGCCTTCCCCGACAGGGGAGGCGGAACTATGGCTACACCTTC.

The chain links TRBV18 to TRBJ1-6, with D possibly being TRBD1 (6 bases). Germline CDR1 is KGHSH and CDR2 is LQKENI. This CDR3 has 16 residues. Trimming shortened V by 3 bases and J by 5 bases, and 14 bases separated the two germline ends. The CDR3 bases are TGTGCCAGCTCACCCGTCGGGGGGCGAAATAATTCACCCCTCCACTTT. This codes for CASSPVGGRNNSPLHF.

The J gene is TRBJ2-3, the V gene TRBV7-9; no definite D call. Germline V gene lookup returns CDR1 SEHNR and CDR2 FQNEAQ (reference sequence). This CDR3 has 12 amino acids. Deletions cut 5 bases from V and 10 bases from J, with 13 bases between. Here the CDR3 DNA reads TGTGCCAGCAGCGCCATTCTACTCTCGCAGTATTTT. The encoded protein is CASSAILLSQYF.